One sample yielded the 5 T cell receptor beta chains listed below, sequenced in a study of cytomegalovirus exposure and HLA in healthy donors. The PCR made use of 60 Vbeta and 13 Jbeta primers. TCRdb keeps only in-frame clones here, not all; method: immunoSEQ multiplex PCR. This table holds tens of thousands of clones, around 81% found once. The sample comprised PBMCs. These receptors all stem from a man aged 25 to 45 in good health and CMV-seronegative.

In its sample, this clone was seen once. The chain has TRBV11-3 and TRBJ2-1; TRBD1 agrees at 7 bases. CDR3 size: 12 residues. Germline V gene lookup returns CDR1 SGHNT and CDR2 YENEEA. J was trimmed by 6 bases and V by 8 bases; bases with no gene match: 4. In DNA form, the CDR3 reads TGTGCCAGCGGACACAGGGGCAATGAGCAGTTCTTC. Residues: CASGHRGNEQFF.

The chain recombines TRBV10-3 with TRBJ1-1; 11 bases map to TRBD1. The CDR3 contains 16 residues. Trimming cost V 7 bases and J 8 bases; bases outside gene matches: 15. Germline CDR1 reads ENHRY; CDR2 reads SYGVKD. As DNA, the CDR3 is TGTGCCATCACTAAAGGACAGGGGGCAACGTCAGGGGAAGCTTTCTTT. Residues: CAITKGQGATSGEAFF.

The V call is TRBV7-8, the J call TRBJ2-7; TRBD2 matches 11 bases. Trimming cost V 4 bases and J 5 bases; bases outside gene matches: 10. Germline values: CDR1 SGHVS, CDR2 FQNEAQ. This CDR3 spans 16 amino acids. CDR3 region: CASSSVISGRADEQYV. CDR3 coding DNA: TGTGCCAGCAGCTCGGTGATTAGCGGGAGGGCCGACGAGCAGTACGTC.

This clone has only one observation. The chain links TRBV18 to TRBJ1-2; 8 bases match TRBD1. CDR1 and CDR2 (germline): KGHSH, LQKENI. The CDR3 consists of 15 residues. V was clipped by 3 bases and J by 3 bases; unmatched bases: 6. The CDR3 region is CASSPRLQGDYGYTF. CDR3 bases: TGTGCCAGCTCACCGAGGTTACAGGGGGACTATGGCTACACCTTC.

The V gene is TRBV14, the J gene TRBJ2-1, with D maybe TRBD1 (5 bases). Trimming removed 0 bases at V and 9 bases at J, with 12 bases between. This CDR3 has 14 residues. CDR1 and CDR2 from the germline V gene are SGHDN and FVKESK. CDR3 sequence (DNA): TGTGCCAGCAGCCAAGACAGGGTCTCGGGTGAGCAGTTCTTC. It specifies CASSQDRVSGEQFF.